Listed below are T cell receptor beta chains from one sample, sequenced in a study of blood T cells in healthy people across ages. TCRdb fed the 5' RACE reads into MiXCR, producing one record per CDR3 protein. There are around 820,000 distinct CDR3 sequences in the sample; 20% to 30% occur only once, and under 4% lies in the top ten. These data also featured in a second study, about T cells of mothers and their children.

The sequenced sample consisted of blood. The source is a boy aged 5-17 years in good health. Each CDR3 is given with its conserved first and last residue. A D gene is named only where the DNA matches it firmly. Clone size appears in some rows only: once, few, many, or a class for an expanded clone.

V	length	J	size	D	DNA	CDR3
TRBV6-1	15	TRBJ1-1	few	TRBD1	TGTGCCAGCAGTGAATGGGACAGGATGAACACTGAAGCTTTCTTT	CASSEWDRMNTEAFF
TRBV29-1	11	TRBJ1-2	few	NA	TGCAGCGGACAGATTAACTATGGCTACACCTTC	CSGQINYGYTF
TRBV7-9	15	TRBJ2-7	few	NA	TGTGCCAGCAGCGCCCCGAACCGGCTAGGAAGCGAGCAGTACTTC	CASSAPNRLGSEQYF
TRBV15	17	TRBJ1-4	NA	NA	TGTGCCACCAGCGGAGATCAATTGGGGGCCCCCAATGAAAAACTGTTTTTT	CATSGDQLGAPNEKLFF
TRBV7-2	13	TRBJ2-7	NA	NA	TGTGCCAGCAGCCCTTTGGGGACCTGGGAGCAGTACTTC	CASSPLGTWEQYF
TRBV11-2	16	TRBJ2-5	NA	TRBD2	TGTGCCAGCAGCTCTGGGACTAGCGGGGTCGGGGAGACCCAGTACTTC	CASSSGTSGVGETQYF
TRBV7-9	16	TRBJ2-1	NA	TRBD2	TGTGCCAGCAGCTTAGTTTTTTGGAGCGGGGGGGGTGAGCAGTTCTTC	CASSLVFWSGGGEQFF
TRBV20-1	13	TRBJ2-1	few	NA	TGCAGTGCTGGGGACCTCTCCTACAATGAGCAGTTCTTC	CSAGDLSYNEQFF
TRBV4-3	18	TRBJ2-1	NA	NA	TGCGCCAGCAGCCAAGAAGGCAAACGACGGCTGGACTACAATGAGCGGTTCTTC	CASSQEGKRRLDYNERFF
TRBV11-2	14	TRBJ2-4	many	NA	TGTGCCAGCAGCTTAGGGGGCGCGGGTGACATTCAGTACTTC	CASSLGGAGDIQYF